The rows below give T cell receptor beta chains drawn from one sample of a study of blood T cell repertoires in COVID-19. Using immunoSEQ multiplex PCR, the repertoire was profiled, and TCRdb retains in-frame clones only, with some absent. The sample carries around 340,000 clones, roughly nine tenths recorded once. Material for sequencing was peripheral blood. The receptors come from a woman aged 60-70 years with COVID-19, enrolled during active disease. Each CDR3 is given without its conserved first and last residue. The D gene is left open where the match is weak. Some rows mark clone size as missing; the rest say once, few, many or name a class of expanded clone.

CDR3 protein,V gene,D gene,clone size,J gene
ASSPSYEQY,TRBV7-9,-,-,TRBJ2-7
SVLTGLDEQF,TRBV29-1,TRBD1,few,TRBJ2-1
ASSLETGGDYGYT,TRBV7-2,TRBD1,-,TRBJ1-2
ASSLVRGEQETQY,TRBV5-1,TRBD2,-,TRBJ2-5
ASSLSGSGNTIY,TRBV11-3,-,-,TRBJ1-3
ASRGTGRAPWYGYT,TRBV28,TRBD1,-,TRBJ1-2
ASSQVRAGGQETQY,TRBV4-1,TRBD2,-,TRBJ2-5
ASSGETGGFGKLF,TRBV7-9,TRBD1,-,TRBJ1-4
ASMLESGSPGELF,TRBV28,-,-,TRBJ2-2
ASSLQGDDYGYT,TRBV5-4,TRBD1,once,TRBJ1-2
ASSDRGAEAF,TRBV2,-,-,TRBJ1-1
ASSFDSAGEQY,TRBV2,-,-,TRBJ2-7
ASSWDREDGYT,TRBV12-3/TRBV12-4,TRBD1,-,TRBJ1-2
ASSQATGEKLF,TRBV3-1/TRBV3-2,-,-,TRBJ1-4
ASRISGGNYGYT,TRBV28,-,-,TRBJ1-2
ASSQKWTDSYNEQF,TRBV9,-,-,TRBJ2-1
ASSYFLGLNGYT,TRBV6-2/TRBV6-3,-,-,TRBJ1-2
SVQQGLNTEAF,TRBV29-1,-,-,TRBJ1-1
ASSEYSTINQPQH,TRBV2,-,-,TRBJ1-5
ASSPDRVDEKLF,TRBV5-1,TRBD1,-,TRBJ1-4
ASSSPGLAGGPRETQY,TRBV7-2,TRBD2,-,TRBJ2-5
AWIRGQLNTEAF,TRBV30,-,few,TRBJ1-1
ASSGQGGEETQY,TRBV4-1,TRBD1,-,TRBJ2-5
ASSPEGQDSYEQY,TRBV5-6,TRBD1,-,TRBJ2-7
ASSPGGPNEQF,TRBV28,-,-,TRBJ2-1
ASSSGTAVSGNTIY,TRBV7-6,TRBD1,-,TRBJ1-3
ASSLLQGYEQY,TRBV27,TRBD1,-,TRBJ2-7
ASNTGSPNSPLH,TRBV2,-,-,TRBJ1-6
ASNPGQHYGYT,TRBV6-2/TRBV6-3,TRBD1,-,TRBJ1-2
ASRTGIEAF,TRBV19,TRBD1,once,TRBJ1-1
ASSRNGGTTDTQY,TRBV6-5,-,-,TRBJ2-3
ASSQWDRTPSYEQY,TRBV4-1,TRBD1,once,TRBJ2-7
ASSQAPRGRGNTIY,TRBV3-1/TRBV3-2,TRBD1,-,TRBJ1-3
ASSNKGTSKQY,TRBV12-3/TRBV12-4,TRBD2,-,TRBJ2-7
ASTRRGGNTEAF,TRBV6-5,-,-,TRBJ1-1
ASSLDLGQGAGYEQY,TRBV11-2,TRBD1,-,TRBJ2-7
ASLRGRDTSPLH,TRBV19,-,-,TRBJ1-6
ASSPRTGWDTGELF,TRBV7-9,TRBD1,once,TRBJ2-2
ASSRQGAEIGYT,TRBV18,TRBD1,-,TRBJ1-2
ASSVGGGPGSPLH,TRBV9,-,-,TRBJ1-6
SVQHRGSGGTQY,TRBV29-1,TRBD2,-,TRBJ2-3
ASSRRVSGYT,TRBV28,-,-,TRBJ1-2
ASSYRSGGAEQF,TRBV6-2/TRBV6-3,TRBD2,-,TRBJ2-1
ASSDRSSGANVLT,TRBV6-2/TRBV6-3,-,-,TRBJ2-6
ASGDRIETQY,TRBV25-1,-,-,TRBJ2-5
ASSQGHRAEY,TRBV11-2,-,-,TRBJ2-7
ASSLGGLGYT,TRBV5-1,-,-,TRBJ1-2
VSSTGGPYGYT,TRBV5-1,TRBD1,-,TRBJ1-2
ASSLGTGKETQY,TRBV5-4,TRBD1,-,TRBJ2-5